The 17 T cell receptor beta chains below all came from one sample that was sequenced in a study of CD8+CD57+ T cells in acquired aplastic anemia (dated by TCRdb to the late 2010s). Sequenced using an Illumina HiSeq 2000. Profiling of TCR beta VDJ combinations and CDR3 sequences used genomic DNA as the template. TCRdb redid the processing of the public reads, applying fastp at Q25 and MiXCR, and retained in-frame beta chains. Rows with one shared CDR3 protein collapse into an entry with the most common genes and DNA. The sample table lists approximately 270,000 distinct CDR3 sequences, 55% to 65% of them with a count of one. Of the sample, approximately 8.2% falls within the top ten clones. The specimen sequenced was sorted CD4+, CD8+, or CD8+CD57+ T cells (not recorded which) from PBMCs. All receptors derive from a human donor with severe aplastic anemia or a healthy control (not recorded which).

As concerns this clonotype: The junction and the germline gene differ at one end; a read error may be behind it. The chain recombines TRBV19 with TRBJ2-1, with 8 bases aligning to TRBD1. Germline loops: CDR1 LNHDA, CDR2 SQIVND (reference sequence). The CDR3 is made up of 17 amino acids. In nucleotides, the CDR3 is TGTGCCAGTAGTATTGCCGGGACAGGCCCTCGTTACAATGGGCAGTTCTTC. Amino acid sequence: CASSIAGTGPRYNGQFF. Filled out from reference TRBV19 and TRBJ2-1, the complete variable domain reads DGGITQSPKYLFRKEGQNVTLSCEQNLNHDAMYWYRQDPGQGLRLIYYSQIVNDFQKGDIAEGYSVSREKKESFPLTVTSAQKNPTAFYLCASSIAGTGPRYNGQFFGPGTRLTVL.

This sequence joins TRBV7-2 and TRBJ2-7; 8 bases are a match to TRBD2. The trim removed 8 bases at V and 4 bases at J, leaving 10 bases unmatched. This CDR3 contains 14 residues. From germline, CDR1 is SGHTA and CDR2 FQGNSA. The DNA for the CDR3 is TGTGCCAGCGCGGCCGGGACTAGGGGATACGAGCAGTACTTC. Amino acid sequence: CASAAGTRGYEQYF.

The chain is built from TRBV5-4 and TRBJ1-1; D may be TRBD1 (5 bases). The CDR3 loop spans 14 amino acids. From germline, CDR1 is SGHNT and CDR2 YYREEE (reference sequence). V was clipped by 4 bases and J by 5 bases, with 15 bases between them. The CDR3 DNA is TGTGCCAGCAGCGTTGAGGGACCGGCTACTGAAGCTTTCTTT. Amino acid sequence: CASSVEGPATEAFF.

This chain links TRBV29-1 with TRBJ1-4; no firm D call. CDR3 length equals 12 residues. The V and J ends lost 7 bases and 5 bases respectively, with 11 bases between them. The germline V gene has CDR1 SQVTM and CDR2 ANQGSEA. As DNA, the CDR3 is TGCAGCGGATTGGTGGAGAATGAAAAACTGTTTTTT. This codes for CSGLVENEKLFF.

The chain employs TRBV7-6 and TRBJ2-7, with D possibly TRBD1 on 5 matching bases. The CDR3 has 15 residues. Germline assignment: CDR1 SGHVS and CDR2 FNYEAQ. The ends were cut back, 5 bases at V and 0 bases at J, with 14 bases in the middle. The DNA of the CDR3 is TGTGCCAGCAGCCCCCCAGGGTTCTCCTCCTACGAGCAGTACTTC. This codes for CASSPPGFSSYEQYF.

The CDR3 is CSAQGYNEQFF. The CDR3 bases are TGCAGTGCCCAGGGTTACAATGAGCAGTTCTTC. The chain couples TRBV20-1 to TRBJ2-1; a possible D gene is TRBD1 (5 bases). CDR1 and CDR2 from the germline V gene are DFQATT and SNEGSKA (reference sequence). Trimming stripped 6 bases from V and 4 bases from J, with 7 bases between. The CDR3 is 11 residues long.

The chain recombines TRBV20-1 with TRBJ1-6; D is possibly TRBD1 (6 bases). Trimming took 0 bases from V and 10 from J, leaving 13 bases between them. Germline CDR1 is DFQATT and CDR2 is SNEGSKA (reference sequence). The CDR3 extends over 14 amino acids. CDR3 DNA: TGCAGTGCTAGAGAACCCAGGGGAGGGTCACCCCTCCACTTT. This gives the protein CSAREPRGGSPLHF.

This clonotype came up many times. This sequence joins TRBV14 and TRBJ1-2; D is possibly TRBD1 (5 bases). Germline lookup yields CDR1 SGHDN and CDR2 FVKESK. The CDR3 runs 16 residues. V was trimmed by 0 bases and J by 5 bases, leaving 16 bases between them. The CDR3 spells CASSQDLGVSIYGYTF. DNA of the CDR3: TGTGCCAGCAGCCAAGATTTGGGGGTTTCAATTTATGGCTACACCTTC.

This clonotype was counted ten times or more. The junction shows a germline mismatch at one end, possibly a read error. The chain has TRBV7-7 and TRBJ2-5; TRBD2 matches 7 bases. This CDR3 has 14 residues. Germline loops: CDR1 SSHAT, CDR2 FNYEAQ (reference sequence). This CDR3 reads CASSLGNGEGTQYF. CDR3 nucleotide sequence: TGTGCTAGCAGCTTAGGCAATGGGGAGGGGACCCAGTACTTC.

The chain combines TRBV7-2 with TRBJ1-6; no clear D gene. With 1 base removed from V and 9 bases from J, the gap between germline ends came to 13 bases. The CDR3 consists of 15 residues. Germline CDR1 SGHTA, CDR2 FQGNSA. The CDR3 region is CASSLEQPGGSPLHF. CDR3 DNA sequence: TGTGCCAGCAGCTTAGAGCAACCCGGAGGTTCACCCCTCCACTTT.

This sequence joins TRBV24-1 and TRBJ2-1, with D perhaps assigned TRBD1 or TRBD2 (5 bases each). The CDR3 has 11 residues. Germline CDR1 and CDR2: KGHDR and SFDVKD. The V end lost 4 bases, the J end lost 8 bases, and 5 bases lay between the germline ends. CDR3 sequence: CATSEGDEQFF. Written as DNA, the CDR3 is TGTGCCACCAGTGAGGGGGATGAGCAGTTCTTC.

This clonotype was counted ten times or more. The chain is built from TRBV11-3 and TRBJ2-2; 13 bases align to TRBD2. The trim removed 6 bases at V and 4 bases at J, leaving 5 bases unmatched. Germline CDR1 SGHNT, CDR2 YENEEA. The CDR3 contains 16 residues. The DNA of the CDR3 is TGTGCCAGCAGTTTGGGACTAGCGGGGCGCACCGGGGAGCTGTTTTTT. Protein sequence: CASSLGLAGRTGELFF.

The chain combines TRBV7-9 with TRBJ2-1; 13 nucleotides line up with TRBD2. The CDR3 contains 13 residues. Germline CDR1 is SEHNR and CDR2 is FQNEAQ (reference sequence). V shed 5 bases and J 15 bases; nucleotides not matched to a gene: 7. The CDR3: CASSTRLAGGRFF. CDR3 DNA sequence: TGTGCCAGCAGCACAAGACTAGCGGGGGGAAGGTTCTTC.

The chain couples TRBV20-1 to TRBJ2-7; D is undetermined. CDR1 and CDR2 (germline): DFQATT, SNEGSKA (reference sequence). There are 14 residues in the CDR3. V lost 4 bases, J lost 5 bases, and 18 bases lay in between. For the CDR3, the DNA is TGCAGTGCTACAAAAGGTACGAGGTTGGACGAGCAGTACTTC. This codes for CSATKGTRLDEQYF.

The chain links TRBV19 to TRBJ1-3; D might be TRBD1 (5 bases). This CDR3 is built from 15 residues. V was clipped by 8 bases and J by 4 bases, with 18 bases between them. Looked up from germline, CDR1 is LNHDA and CDR2 is SQIVND (reference sequence). CDR3 loop: CASSSWGTGGNTIYF. The CDR3 DNA is TGTGCCAGTTCCTCTTGGGGGACGGGAGGAAACACCATATATTTT.

This clonotype has at least ten counts. The chain uses TRBV6-5 and TRBJ2-5; 9 nucleotides line up with TRBD2. V lost 6 bases, J lost 1 base, and 6 bases stayed unmatched. From germline, CDR1 is MNHEY and CDR2 SVGAGI. The CDR3 has 15 residues. The CDR3 DNA sequence: TGTGCCAGCAGCGGACTAGCGAGGGTCCAAGAGACCCAGTACTTC. Translation: CASSGLARVQETQYF.

The chain is built from TRBV7-3 and TRBJ2-1; 7 bases align to TRBD2. Looked up from germline, CDR1 is SGHTA and CDR2 is FQGTGA. This CDR3 spans 12 amino acids. J lost 9 bases, V lost 3 bases, and 2 bases had no gene match. CDR3 residues: CASSFSSGEQFF. The CDR3 DNA reads as TGTGCCAGCAGCTTCTCTAGCGGTGAGCAGTTCTTC. Supplemented by reference TRBV7-3 and TRBJ2-1, the full variable domain reads GAGVSQTPSNKVTEKGKYVELRCDPISGHTALYWYRQSLGQGPEFLIYFQGTGAADDSGLPNDRFFAVRPEGSVSTLKIQRTERGDSAVYLCASSFSSGEQFFGPGTRLTVL.